The source of this TCR beta chain is a study of blood T cell repertoires in COVID-19 (TCRdb year 2020). About the investigation overall: Samples from collaborators originated in the United States, Italy and Spain and spanned both the acute and convalescent phases of COVID-19. HLA class I and class II types, where available, came from metadata supplied by the sample provider rather than from assay-based typing. The repertoires were made available in a free public database intended to serve as a resource for research on the immune response to SARS-CoV-2. Subjects who had been exposed to COVID-19, were actively infected with it, or had recovered from it provided the deeply sampled blood TCRbeta repertoires that made up the dataset. Samples came from the ongoing ImmuneRACE study (first 160 participants) plus 1,254 subjects from 6 global collaborators. The prospective study material was composed of cDNA or gDNA derived from T cells, B-cell-depleted T cells, or PBMCs. A de-identified subject ID, COVID-19 status, age in years and sex were almost always included in the sample metadata.

TCRbeta CDR3 regions were amplified from genomic DNA by means of the immunoSEQ Assay, a bias-controlled multiplex PCR. In the source study's methods: Nucleated cell counts per sample were estimated from amplification of reference gene primers within the assay. To quantify the absolute abundance of each unique TCRbeta CDR3 rearrangement, sequence reads were collapsed and filtered. For each sample, productive Simpson clonality was calculated as the square root of Simpson's diversity index across productive rearrangements. Here the immuneACCESS table is served through TCRdb, limited to in-frame sequences with V and J called. Missing clones are a known gap in these copies; in checked studies unresolved V genes cover under half, and the rest lacks a known reason. From that table come the V and J calls and clone size; the DNA was used to work out D and trimming. Present in this sample are around 19,000 clones, 75% to 85% of which were seen just once. The top ten hold just over 55% of the sample.

The study at large found these results: How much clinical and demographic metadata was included differed by source and by participant, and the metadata was provided uncurated.

The trim is 1 base for V and 0 bases for J, with a gap of 7 bases between the germline ends. CDR1 and CDR2, per the germline V gene (reference sequence), are LNHDA and SQIVND. Measured from the cysteine to the phenylalanine, the CDR3 is 15 residues long. Only the CDR3 DNA is retained, 45 bases long and in frame from the first base. As regards this clone: Its target antigen remains unknown. Base qualities are not recorded, but no much larger clone differs from it by a single base.

Each collaborating institution followed its own protocols to collect whole blood in K2EDTA tubes. For TCRbeta analysis, collaborators shipped samples as frozen whole blood, isolated PBMCs, or DNA extracted from either of those sample types. This receptor was identified in an elderly man with acute or convalescent COVID-19. The sample comprised peripheral blood. The chain is encoded by TRBV19 joined to TRBJ1-5; there is no confident call for the D gene. The DNA reads as follows: TGTGCCAGTAGTATAGCTCCAGGTAGCAATCAGCCCCAGCATTTT. Translated, it reads CASSIAPGSNQPQHF. Supplemented by the reference TRBV19 and TRBJ1-5 proteins around the CDR3, the complete variable domain is DGGITQSPKYLFRKEGQNVTLSCEQNLNHDAMYWYRQDPGQGLRLIYYSQIVNDFQKGDIAEGYSVSREKKESFPLTVTSAQKNPTAFYLCASSIAPGSNQPQHFGDGTRLSIL.